This TCR beta chain was profiled in a study of T cell responses to AZD1222 COVID-19 vaccine. On the study more broadly: Pooling covered second doses at about 4 or about 12 weeks. Notes on the study in general: An increase in Spike-specific TCR breadth and depth was observed after two AZD1222 doses. The donor group comprised mostly white British people and more females; the analysis possibly underestimated clonal diversity. Seropositive AZD1222 recipients at baseline numbered only five or six.

Produced via immunoSEQ multiplex PCR; TCRdb's table is partial and in-frame only. The sample shows approximately 190,000 clones, roughly 92% of them seen only once. Comments on this clone: Its specificity is not known.

The J segment lost 8 bases and the V segment lost 7 bases, leaving 9 bases of the junction unmatched. CDR3 length: 14 amino acids. Germline CDR1 reads LNHDA; CDR2 reads SQIVND (reference sequence). Material: peripheral blood, obtained on day 0 of AZD1222 vaccination. The origin of this receptor is an adult in good health. The rearrangement links TRBV19 to TRBJ2-1, with TRBD2 identical over 9 bases. The CDR3 DNA reads as TGTGCCAGTACAGCCGGGACTAGCATCTATGAGCAGTTCTTC. Its protein is CASTAGTSIYEQFF.